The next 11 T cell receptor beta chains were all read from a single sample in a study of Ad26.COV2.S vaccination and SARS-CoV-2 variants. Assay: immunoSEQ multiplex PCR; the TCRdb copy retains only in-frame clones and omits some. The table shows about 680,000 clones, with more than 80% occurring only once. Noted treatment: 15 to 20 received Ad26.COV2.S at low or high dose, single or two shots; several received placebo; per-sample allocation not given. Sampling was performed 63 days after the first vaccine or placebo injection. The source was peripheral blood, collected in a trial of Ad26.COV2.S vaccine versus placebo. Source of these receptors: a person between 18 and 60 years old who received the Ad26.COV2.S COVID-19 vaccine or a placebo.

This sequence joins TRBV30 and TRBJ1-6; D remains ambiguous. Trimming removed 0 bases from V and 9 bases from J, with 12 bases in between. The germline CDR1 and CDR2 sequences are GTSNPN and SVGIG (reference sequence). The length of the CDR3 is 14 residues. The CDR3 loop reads CAWSVRGGSSPLHF. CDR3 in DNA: TGTGCCTGGAGTGTACGGGGTGGGAGTTCACCCCTCCACTTT. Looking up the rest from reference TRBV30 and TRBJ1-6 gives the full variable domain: SQTIHQWPATLVQPVGSPLSLECTVEGTSNPNLYWYRQAAGRGLQLLFYSVGIGQISSEVPQNLSASRPQDRQFILSSKKLLLSDSGFYLCAWSVRGGSSPLHFGNGTRLTVT.

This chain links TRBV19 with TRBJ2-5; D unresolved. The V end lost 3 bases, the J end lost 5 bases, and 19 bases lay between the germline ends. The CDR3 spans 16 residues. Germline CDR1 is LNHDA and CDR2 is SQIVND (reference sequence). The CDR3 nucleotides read TGTGCCAGTAGTATCACTTCGGACGGCGCTTGGGAGACCCAGTACTTC. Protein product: CASSITSDGAWETQYF.

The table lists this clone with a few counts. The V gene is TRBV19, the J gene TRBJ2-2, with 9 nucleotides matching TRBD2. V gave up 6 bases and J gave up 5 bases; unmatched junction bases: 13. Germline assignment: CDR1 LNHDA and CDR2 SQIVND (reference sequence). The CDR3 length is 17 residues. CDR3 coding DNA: TGTGCCAGTAGGAAACCGGGACTAGCTGCCAGGACCGGGGAGCTGTTTTTT. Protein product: CASRKPGLAARTGELFF.

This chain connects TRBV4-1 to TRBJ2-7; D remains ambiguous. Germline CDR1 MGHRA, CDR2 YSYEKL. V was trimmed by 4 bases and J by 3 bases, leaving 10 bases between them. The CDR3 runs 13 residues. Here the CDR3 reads CASSPRVNYEQYF. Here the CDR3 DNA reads TGCGCCAGCAGCCCTCGAGTCAACTACGAGCAGTACTTC.

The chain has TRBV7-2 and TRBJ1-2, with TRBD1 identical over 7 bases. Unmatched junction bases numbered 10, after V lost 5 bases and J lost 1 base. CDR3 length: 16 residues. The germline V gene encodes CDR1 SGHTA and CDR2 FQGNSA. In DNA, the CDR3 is TGTGCCAGCAGCATGGAACAGGGGAGGCTTAACTATGGCTACACCTTC. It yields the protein CASSMEQGRLNYGYTF.

As DNA, the CDR3 is TGTGCCAGCAGTTTATTGTTCGGGACAGCTGAAGCTTTCTTT. Protein sequence: CASSLLFGTAEAFF. This rearrangement joins TRBV27 to TRBJ1-1; 7 bases map to TRBD1. The CDR3 is 14 amino acids. V was clipped by 1 base and J by 6 bases; unmatched bases: 5. Looked up from germline, CDR1 is MNHEY and CDR2 is SMNVEV (reference sequence).

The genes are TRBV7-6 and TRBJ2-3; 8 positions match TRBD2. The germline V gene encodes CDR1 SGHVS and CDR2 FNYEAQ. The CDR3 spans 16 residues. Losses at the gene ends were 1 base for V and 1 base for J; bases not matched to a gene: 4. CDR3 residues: CASSLEAGVRTDTQYF. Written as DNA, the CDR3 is TGTGCCAGCAGCTTAGAAGCGGGGGTTCGCACAGATACGCAGTATTTT.

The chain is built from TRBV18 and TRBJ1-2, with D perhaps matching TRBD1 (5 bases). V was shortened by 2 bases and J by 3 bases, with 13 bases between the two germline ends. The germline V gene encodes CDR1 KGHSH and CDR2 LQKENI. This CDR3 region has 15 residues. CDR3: CASSPEGVTDYGYTF. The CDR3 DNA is TGTGCCAGCTCACCAGAAGGGGTAACCGACTATGGCTACACCTTC.

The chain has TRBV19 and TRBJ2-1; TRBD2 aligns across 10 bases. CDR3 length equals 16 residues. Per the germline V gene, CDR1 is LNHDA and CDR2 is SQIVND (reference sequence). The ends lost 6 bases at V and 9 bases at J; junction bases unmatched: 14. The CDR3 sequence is CASRGPAASGSGEQFF. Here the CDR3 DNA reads TGTGCCAGTAGGGGGCCCGCGGCTAGCGGGAGTGGTGAGCAGTTCTTC.

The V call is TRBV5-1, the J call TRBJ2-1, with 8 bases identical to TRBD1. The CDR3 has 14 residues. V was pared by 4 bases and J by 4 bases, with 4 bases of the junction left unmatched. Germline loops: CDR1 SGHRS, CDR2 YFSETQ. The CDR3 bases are TGCGCCAGCAGCGGTGGACAGGGATACAATGAGCAGTTCTTC. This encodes CASSGGQGYNEQFF.

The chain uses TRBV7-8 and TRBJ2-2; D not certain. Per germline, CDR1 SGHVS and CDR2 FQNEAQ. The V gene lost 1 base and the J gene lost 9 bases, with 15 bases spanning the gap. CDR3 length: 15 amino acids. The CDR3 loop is CASSLGQVDERELFF. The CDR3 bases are TGTGCCAGCAGCTTAGGGCAGGTAGATGAGAGGGAGCTGTTTTTT. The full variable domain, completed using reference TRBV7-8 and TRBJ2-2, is GAGVSQSPRYKVAKRGQDVALRCDPISGHVSLFWYQQALGQGPEFLTYFQNEAQLDKSGLPSDRFFAERPEGSVSTLKIQRTQQEDSAVYLCASSLGQVDERELFFGEGSRLTVL.